These 11 T cell receptor beta chains came from one sample sequenced in a study of T cells in Graves' hyperthyroidism and ophthalmopathy. Regions amplified from RNA transcripts were the TCR beta CDR3 regions. Using the HTBI primer set, a first-round RT-PCR was run on the TCR CDR3. Each CDR3 protein is one row after TCRdb ran MiXCR on the multiplex PCR reads. This table holds hundreds of thousands of distinct CDR3 sequences, about a sixth found once. The sequenced sample consisted of blood. The receptors stem from a woman in her thirties or forties with Graves' ophthalmopathy.

A remark on this clonotype: A read error is possible here, since a much larger clone lies one base away. V usage is TRBV9 and J usage is TRBJ2-7; TRBD1 aligns across 8 bases. The J call could be wrong; TRBJ2-1 is a better fit for the DNA end. Germline V gene data show CDR1 as SGDLS and CDR2 as YYNGEE. The CDR3 covers 19 residues. The CDR3, as DNA: TGTGCCAGCAGCGTAGGAGGCAGGGGGCGGCGCGGAAGCTCCTACGAGCAGTTCTTC. Translation gives CASSVGGRGRRGSSYEQFF.

Concerning this clonotype: One end of the junction is discordant with germline, which a read error may explain. The chain uses TRBV11-2 and TRBJ2-2; weak D call: TRBD2 (6 bases). The CDR3 is 16 amino acids. Germline V gene sequence: CDR1 SGHAT, CDR2 FQNNGV. CDR3 amino acids: CVSSQYRGWNTGELFF. The DNA of the CDR3 is TGTGTCAGCAGCCAGTATCGGGGGTGGAACACCGGGGAGCTGTTTTTT. Based on the CDR3 plus reference TRBV11-2 and TRBJ2-2, the full variable domain is EAGVAQSPRYKIIEKRQSVAFWCNPISGHATLYWYQQILGQGPKLLIQFQNNGVVDDSQLPKDRFSAERLKGVDSTLKIQPAKLEDSAVYLCVSSQYRGWNTGELFFGEGSRLTVL.

This clonotype was counted at least ten times. The V call is TRBV28, the J call TRBJ2-6; D might be TRBD1 (8 bases). The CDR3 length is 17 residues. CDR1 and CDR2 (germline): MDHEN, SYDVKM. With 5 bases removed from V and 2 bases from J, the gap between germline ends came to 16 bases. The CDR3, as DNA: TGTGCCAGCAGTAGGACAGGGAGGGTAACTGGGGCCAACGTCCTGACTTTC. Its protein is CASSRTGRVTGANVLTF.

CDR3 region: CASSLIGGGYNEQFF. The CDR3 DNA sequence: TGTGCCAGCAGTTTAATCGGGGGGGGCTACAATGAGCAGTTCTTC. V usage is TRBV6-5 and J usage is TRBJ2-1, with 8 bases identical to TRBD2. V trimming: 4 bases; J trimming: 3 bases; junction bases outside the gene matches: 5. The CDR3 length is 15 residues. Germline V lookup: CDR1 MNHEY, CDR2 SVGAGI.

This clonotype was recorded many times. The rearrangement uses TRBV18 and TRBJ2-1; 7 bases map to TRBD2. J was trimmed by 0 bases and V by 2 bases; bases with no gene match: 7. CDR3 length: 17 amino acids. Germline V gene sequence: CDR1 KGHSH, CDR2 LQKENI. CDR3 sequence reads: CASSPSELAVSYNEQFF. CDR3 nucleotides: TGTGCCAGCTCACCATCGGAGCTAGCGGTCTCCTACAATGAGCAGTTCTTC.

This clonotype turned up a few times. CDR3 region: CSVDQGAGLAGGSDTQYF. The CDR3 coding sequence is TGCAGCGTTGACCAGGGAGCCGGACTAGCGGGAGGGTCAGATACGCAGTATTTT. V gene TRBV29-1 combines with J gene TRBJ2-3, with 15 bases identical to TRBD2. J lost 4 bases, V lost 3 bases, and 11 bases had no gene match. Germline V gene data show CDR1 as SQVTM and CDR2 as ANQGSEA. There are 18 residues in the CDR3.

This clonotype was detected many times. This chain connects TRBV20-1 to TRBJ1-5, with D hard to call. This CDR3 region has 14 residues. Germline loops: CDR1 DFQATT, CDR2 SNEGSKA (reference sequence). V gave up 0 bases and J gave up 1 base, with 7 bases separating them. The CDR3 DNA sequence: TGCAGTGCTAGAGAAAGTCAGAGCAATCAGCCCCAGCATTTT. It specifies CSARESQSNQPQHF.

V is TRBV7-9 and J is TRBJ1-4; D gene ambiguous. V dropped 3 bases and J dropped 6 bases, with 5 bases sitting between them. Germline V gives CDR1 SEHNR, CDR2 FQNEAQ (reference sequence). The CDR3 is made up of 12 amino acids. This CDR3 is CASSFGDEKLFF. In nucleotides, the CDR3 is TGTGCCAGCAGCTTTGGGGATGAAAAACTGTTTTTT. Full variable domain (rest looked up from reference TRBV7-9 and TRBJ1-4): DTGVSQNPRHKITKRGQNVTFRCDPISEHNRLYWYRQTLGQGPEFLTYFQNEAQLEKSRLLSDRFSAERPKGSFSTLEIQRTEQGDSAMYLCASSFGDEKLFFGSGTQLSVL.

This chain joins TRBV6-1 and TRBJ2-1; D unresolved. The V and J ends lost 6 bases and 6 bases respectively, with 12 bases between them. The CDR3 spans 13 residues. Looked up from germline, CDR1 is MNHNS and CDR2 is SASEGT. The CDR3 sequence: CASSNRAFNEQFF. In nucleotides, the CDR3 is TGTGCCAGCAGCAACCGGGCCTTCAATGAGCAGTTCTTC.

Many counts were recorded for this clonotype. The rearrangement links TRBV30 to TRBJ2-2, with D uncertain. Germline loops: CDR1 GTSNPN, CDR2 SVGIG (reference sequence). The V gene lost 4 bases and the J gene lost 0 bases, with 9 bases spanning the gap. The CDR3 has 14 amino acids. Written as DNA, the CDR3 is TGTGCCTGGAATGAGCAGGCGAACACCGGGGAGCTGTTTTTT. Its translation: CAWNEQANTGELFF.

The sample holds many counts of this clonotype. The chain carries TRBV7-2 and TRBJ1-1; no firm D call. The V gene's germline CDR1 is SGHTA and CDR2 FQGNSA. The ends were cut back, 4 bases at V and 3 bases at J, with 9 bases in the middle. The CDR3 extends over 13 amino acids. CDR3 region: CASSSLPDTEAFF. DNA of the CDR3: TGTGCCAGCAGCTCCCTCCCGGACACTGAAGCTTTCTTT.